These 18 T cell receptor beta chains were sequenced from one sample in a study of OX40 agonist ivuxolimab in advanced cancers. The table came from immunoSEQ multiplex PCR; TCRdb's copy has only in-frame clones and leaves some out. The table includes 98,000 or so clones, about 91% detected once. This specimen was CD4+ or CD8+ T cells sorted from blood, taken in a trial of the OX40 agonist ivuxolimab. The receptors were sampled from an adult with an advanced solid tumor such as melanoma, head and neck, liver or kidney cancer.

The V call is TRBV5-4, the J call TRBJ2-1; the match to TRBD2 covers 11 bases. Germline V gene lookup returns CDR1 SGHNT and CDR2 YYREEE (reference sequence). V gave up 0 bases and J gave up 6 bases; unmatched junction bases: 8. The CDR3 consists of 17 residues. Here the CDR3 reads CASSLELAGESGNEQFF. CDR3 coding DNA: TGTGCCAGCAGCTTGGAACTAGCGGGAGAATCAGGCAATGAGCAGTTCTTC.

CDR3 DNA sequence: TGTGCCAGCAGCCAAGGGGGGAGGCTGTTTTTT. Translation: CASSQGGRLFF. The chain employs TRBV14 and TRBJ1-4; D may be TRBD1 (5 bases). The CDR3 is 11 residues long. Per the germline V gene, CDR1 is SGHDN and CDR2 is FVKESK. V gave up 1 base and J gave up 14 bases, with 8 bases separating them.

The V call is TRBV5-1, the J call TRBJ2-5, with D unresolved. V lost 0 bases and J lost 5, with 2 bases in between. In germline, CDR1 is SGHRS, CDR2 YFSETQ. The CDR3 consists of 11 residues. DNA for the CDR3: TGCGCCAGCAGCTTGGATGAGACCCAGTACTTC. It is translated as CASSLDETQYF.

This CDR3 reads CASSLEGGSATNEKLFF. The CDR3 DNA reads as TGCGCCAGCAGCTTGGAAGGGGGATCGGCGACTAATGAAAAACTGTTTTTT. This rearrangement joins TRBV5-1 to TRBJ1-4, with a weak D call TRBD1 (6 bases). This CDR3 is built from 17 residues. The germline gives CDR1 SGHRS, CDR2 YFSETQ. V shed 0 bases and J shed 2 bases, with 14 bases lying between them.

The chain links TRBV7-3 to TRBJ1-1; the match to TRBD1 covers 10 bases. With 5 bases clipped from V and 5 bases from J, the junction kept 8 bases outside the gene matches. The CDR3 consists of 15 residues. The germline gives CDR1 SGHTA, CDR2 FQGTGA. This CDR3 is CASSESGQGKTEAFF. CDR3 coding DNA: TGTGCCAGCAGCGAATCGGGACAGGGGAAAACTGAAGCTTTCTTT.

The chain uses TRBV7-3 and TRBJ2-7, with 11 bases lining up with TRBD1. The V and J ends lost 5 bases and 0 bases, in that order; junction bases with no gene match: 6. There are 16 residues in the CDR3. CDR1 and CDR2 (germline): SGHTA, FQGTGA. CDR3 DNA: TGTGCCAGCAGCCCTCTGGGACAGGGGGTCTCCTACGAGCAGTACTTC. It encodes CASSPLGQGVSYEQYF.

This clone was recorded a few times. The chain carries TRBV6-1 and TRBJ1-2; 7 nucleotides match TRBD1. Losses at the gene ends were 6 bases for V and 2 bases for J; bases not matched to a gene: 3. Germline lookup yields CDR1 MNHNS and CDR2 SASEGT. This CDR3 has 13 amino acids. The CDR3 DNA is TGTGCCAGCAGGACACAGGGGAACTATGGCTACACCTTC. Amino acids: CASRTQGNYGYTF.

This clone has just a few counts. The CDR3 reads CAWSAGQGGGYTF. The CDR3 bases are TGTGCCTGGAGTGCCGGACAGGGAGGCGGCTACACCTTC. V and J are TRBV30 and TRBJ1-2, with 8 nucleotides matching TRBD1. Trimming removed 1 base from V and 8 bases from J; junction bases left unmatched: 6. The CDR3 has 13 amino acids. Germline CDR1 GTSNPN, CDR2 SVGIG (reference sequence). The variable domain in full, completed from reference TRBV30 and TRBJ1-2, reads SQTIHQWPATLVQPVGSPLSLECTVEGTSNPNLYWYRQAAGRGLQLLFYSVGIGQISSEVPQNLSASRPQDRQFILSSKKLLLSDSGFYLCAWSAGQGGGYTFGSGTRLTVV.

The chain has TRBV7-9 and TRBJ1-5; D ambiguous. Trimming took 5 bases from V and 4 from J, leaving 9 bases between them. The CDR3 consists of 13 residues. From germline, CDR1 is SEHNR and CDR2 FQNEAQ (reference sequence). The CDR3: CASSLTQNQPQHF. The CDR3 nucleotides read TGTGCCAGCAGCCTTACCCAGAATCAGCCCCAGCATTTT.

This chain uses TRBV7-6 with TRBJ2-1; TRBD2 agrees at 7 bases. The V gene's germline CDR1 is SGHVS and CDR2 FNYEAQ. This CDR3 spans 17 amino acids. The J segment lost 3 bases and the V segment lost 1 base, leaving 9 bases of the junction unmatched. This CDR3 reads CASSLGLTSGIYNEQFF. The CDR3 DNA reads TGTGCCAGCAGCTTAGGCCTGACCAGCGGGATCTACAATGAGCAGTTCTTC. Full variable domain (missing parts from reference TRBV7-6 and TRBJ2-1): GAGVSQSPRYKVTKRGQDVALRCDPISGHVSLYWYRQALGQGPEFLTYFNYEAQQDKSGLPNDRFSAERPEGSISTLTIQRTEQRDSAMYRCASSLGLTSGIYNEQFFGPGTRLTVL.

This clone was counted a single time. The chain is built from TRBV30 and TRBJ1-4, with no clear D. V lost 2 bases, J lost 6 bases, and 7 bases lay in between. The CDR3 contains 12 residues. Germline-derived CDR1 and CDR2 are GTSNPN and SVGIG (reference sequence). The CDR3 is CAWSSNDEKLFF. Written as DNA, the CDR3 is TGTGCCTGGAGTAGTAATGATGAAAAACTGTTTTTT.

This clone occurred once. This chain joins TRBV5-4 and TRBJ2-1; D is unresolved. The CDR3 runs 16 residues. The germline CDR1 and CDR2 sequences are SGHNT and YYREEE (reference sequence). Trimming cost V 0 bases and J 5 bases, with 15 bases left between them. CDR3 in DNA: TGTGCCAGCAGCTTGGCAGCAGCTTCACTTGACAATGAGCAGTTCTTC. This encodes CASSLAAASLDNEQFF.

The genes are TRBV5-8 and TRBJ2-7; TRBD2 matches at 13 bases. V shed 1 base and J 9 bases; nucleotides not matched to a gene: 7. The germline gives CDR1 SGHTS, CDR2 YDEGEE. CDR3 length: 15 amino acids. The DNA for the CDR3 is TGTGCCAGCAGCTTGTCCGGGACTAGCGGGATGGGGCAGTACTTC. Its translation is CASSLSGTSGMGQYF.

The V gene is TRBV18, the J gene TRBJ2-1; 9 nucleotides align to TRBD2. With 3 bases clipped from V and 6 bases from J, the junction kept 6 bases outside the gene matches. This CDR3 contains 15 residues. Germline CDR1 KGHSH, CDR2 LQKENI. CDR3: CASSPREGLSNEQFF. The CDR3 DNA sequence: TGTGCCAGCTCACCGCGGGAGGGCCTTAGCAATGAGCAGTTCTTC.

The chain has TRBV5-5 and TRBJ1-4, with 8 bases lining up with TRBD1. This CDR3 has 12 amino acids. The trim removed 6 bases at V and 7 bases at J, leaving 2 bases unmatched. CDR1 SGHKS and CDR2 YYEKEE come from the germline V gene (reference sequence). The CDR3 bases are TGTGCCAGCACTGGACAGGGTGAAAAACTGTTTTTT. Translated: CASTGQGEKLFF.

This sequence joins TRBV7-2 and TRBJ1-6, with D possibly matching TRBD1 (5 bases). Germline CDR1 reads SGHTA; CDR2 reads FQGNSA. There are 15 residues in the CDR3. The ends were cut back, 1 base at V and 7 bases at J, with 11 bases in the middle. CDR3 in DNA: TGTGCCAGCAGCTTAGAGGGACCCCCGAATTCACCCCTCCACTTT. The encoded protein is CASSLEGPPNSPLHF.

This clone was recorded once. The gene calls are TRBV11-2 and TRBJ1-1; D gene ambiguous. This CDR3 is 15 amino acids long. Germline V gene data show CDR1 as SGHAT and CDR2 as FQNNGV. V lost 2 bases, J lost 5 bases, and 15 bases lay in between. The CDR3, as DNA: TGTGCCAGCAGCTTATACGGGGAAGCCGGGACTGAAGCTTTCTTT. Encoded protein: CASSLYGEAGTEAFF.

V usage is TRBV5-1 and J usage is TRBJ1-5; D might be TRBD1 (6 bases). From germline, CDR1 is SGHRS and CDR2 YFSETQ. The V gene lost 4 bases and the J gene lost 0 bases, with 11 bases spanning the gap. The CDR3 totals 15 residues. CDR3 nucleotides: TGCGCCAGCAGCGCCGGGACAACTAGCAATCAGCCCCAGCATTTT. Protein sequence: CASSAGTTSNQPQHF.